This TCR beta chain was identified in a study of sequential checkpoint blockade in melanoma. The treatment denotes: randomized to nivolumab then ipilimumab (arm A) or the reverse (arm B). PBMC sorting kept live CD3+CD8+ cells without CD19 or CD56. This clone occurred a few times. Germline V gene lookup returns CDR1 SGHVS and CDR2 FNYEAQ. The CDR3 is made up of 15 amino acids. Trimming stripped 9 bases from V and 1 base from J, with 15 bases between. Method: immunoSEQ multiplex PCR; TCRdb's copy keeps in-frame clones and lacks some. The table includes about 25,000 clones, more than 60% detected once. Sequences were derived from CD8+ T cells sorted from blood (inferred from file names), sampled from a patient given nivolumab and ipilimumab in sequence. The V and J genes are TRBV7-6 and TRBJ1-4; D gene uncertain. The receptor was isolated from a human donor with melanoma. CDR3 DNA sequence: TGTGCCAGTCGGAGAGAAGATAGAACTAATGAAAAACTGTTTTTT. It encodes CASRREDRTNEKLFF.